This TCR beta chain is drawn from a study of T cell changes during pregnancy in multiple sclerosis. TCRdb's table, derived via immunoSEQ multiplex PCR, lists solely in-frame clones and lacks some. Of more than 70,000 clones in the sample, 91% were seen once. Trimming at V came to 10 bases and at J to 1 base, leaving 12 bases not matched to a gene. The CDR3 runs to 16 residues. Germline lookup yields CDR1 MNHEY and CDR2 SMNVEV (reference sequence). Sequences were derived from peripheral blood, sampled after pregnancy. The source of this sequence is a female donor in good health, enrolled as a control in a pregnancy study. This rearrangement joins TRBV27 to TRBJ2-2; 7 nucleotides agree with TRBD1. CDR3 sequence: CATKPGQHLNTGELFF. CDR3 DNA: TGTGCCACAAAACCGGGACAGCATCTGAACACCGGGGAGCTGTTTTTT.